The 9 T cell receptor beta chains below were found in one sample sequenced in a study of T-cell memory formation after mild COVID-19. A single record per CDR3 protein comes from TCRdb applying MiXCR to the 5' RACE reads. The sample includes 200,000 to 250,000 distinct CDR3 sequences, under 30% seen only once; the top ten take approximately 10%. Sequenced sample: PBMCs or a T cell subset sorted from them (not recorded which). The receptor source for this set is an adult woman who had mild COVID-19 (a few samples of this study predate the infection). Cell type and time point are not known.

The chain employs TRBV28 and TRBJ2-5; TRBD2 is a possible D gene (6 bases). Trimming cost V 6 bases and J 4 bases, with 12 bases left between them. The CDR3 contains 13 residues. CDR1 and CDR2 (germline): MDHEN, SYDVKM. The CDR3: CASREGQRETQYF. The CDR3 DNA follows: TGTGCCAGCAGGGAGGGGCAGAGAGAGACCCAGTACTTC.

This clonotype came up a few times. The rearrangement links TRBV7-9 to TRBJ1-1; D is perhaps TRBD1 (6 bases). Germline CDR1 reads SEHNR; CDR2 reads FQNEAQ (reference sequence). Trimming removed 5 bases from V and 4 bases from J, with 14 bases in between. The length of the CDR3 is 14 residues. CDR3 coding DNA: TGTGCCAGCAGCCCTGGACAGCTTCTCACTGAAGCTTTCTTT. This codes for CASSPGQLLTEAFF.

The sample holds one count of this clonotype. The V call is TRBV30, the J call TRBJ2-7; 7 bases are a match to TRBD1. J was trimmed by 6 bases and V by 1 base; bases with no gene match: 0. The CDR3 runs 11 residues. Germline V lookup: CDR1 GTSNPN, CDR2 SVGIG (reference sequence). CDR3 bases: TGTGCCTGGAGTGAGGGGGCCGAGCAGTACTTC. It yields the protein CAWSEGAEQYF.

The table lists this clonotype with a few counts. The rearrangement uses TRBV24-1 and TRBJ2-6; D not resolved. This CDR3 comprises 16 residues. Germline V gene lookup returns CDR1 KGHDR and CDR2 SFDVKD. Deletions cut 4 bases from V and 0 bases from J, with 9 bases between. CDR3 coding DNA: TGTGCCACCAGTGACCCTAGTGCCTCTGGGGCCAACGTCCTGACTTTC. Encoded protein: CATSDPSASGANVLTF.

There are a few counts of this clonotype. CDR3 sequence (DNA): TGTGCCAGCACTCGTTATCTGAACACTGAAGCTTTCTTT. It is translated as CASTRYLNTEAFF. The chain carries TRBV6-2 or TRBV6-3 and TRBJ1-1; D is unresolved. CDR1 and CDR2 from the germline V gene are MNHEY and SVGEGT. The CDR3 extends over 13 amino acids. The germline V and J ends were trimmed by 7 bases and 0 bases, with 9 bases remaining between them.

The gene calls are TRBV2 and TRBJ1-2, with unresolved D. This CDR3 has 14 amino acids. Germline V CDR1 and CDR2: SNHLY, FYNNEI. The V gene lost 7 bases and the J gene lost 6 bases, with 18 bases spanning the gap. CDR3 bases: TGTGCCAGCACTACCGGGCTCCTGGGTAATGGCTACACCTTC. Its protein is CASTTGLLGNGYTF. Full variable domain (remainder filled in from reference TRBV2 and TRBJ1-2): EPEVTQTPSHQVTQMGQEVILRCVPISNHLYFYWYRQILGQKVEFLVSFYNNEISEKSEIFDDQFSVERPDGSNFTLKIRSTKLEDSAMYFCASTTGLLGNGYTFGSGTRLTVV.

This chain links TRBV5-1 with TRBJ2-7; the D call may be TRBD1 or TRBD2 (6 bases each). Germline V gives CDR1 SGHRS, CDR2 YFSETQ. The germline V and J ends were trimmed by 2 bases and 5 bases, with 23 bases remaining between them. This CDR3 comprises 17 residues. The CDR3 DNA reads as TGCGCCAGCAGCTTAGGTCCCTACAGGGAGGTCTTCCACGAGCAGTACTTC. Its translation is CASSLGPYREVFHEQYF. The whole variable domain, filled in from reference TRBV5-1 and TRBJ2-7, reads KAGVTQTPRYLIKTRGQQVTLSCSPISGHRSVSWYQQTPGQGLQFLFEYFSETQRNKGNFPGRFSGRQFSNSRSEMNVSTLELGDSALYLCASSLGPYREVFHEQYFGPGTRLTVT.

In DNA form, the CDR3 reads TGCGCCAGCAAGAAGGACAGGGAGTCCTACGAGCAGTACTTC. Translated, it gives CASKKDRESYEQYF. The rearrangement links TRBV5-1 to TRBJ2-7; 8 positions agree with TRBD1. Germline lookup yields CDR1 SGHRS and CDR2 YFSETQ. J was trimmed by 1 base and V by 6 bases; bases with no gene match: 6. The CDR3 length is 14 residues.

The genes are TRBV12-3 or TRBV12-4 and TRBJ1-1, with D unclear. Trimming took 6 bases from V and 0 from J, leaving 11 bases between them. There are 14 residues in the CDR3. CDR3 loop: CASRHRRMNTEAFF. The CDR3 DNA reads as TGTGCCAGCAGACACAGAAGAATGAACACTGAAGCTTTCTTT.